These T cell receptor beta chains were read from a single sample in a study of PD-1 blockade in classical Hodgkin lymphoma. Profiled with immunoSEQ multiplex PCR; TCRdb holds only in-frame clones, not every one. The sample carries about 40,000 clones, 55% to 75% recorded once. The sample here was peripheral blood mononuclear cells (PBMCs), taken at baseline. The receptor source for this set is a human donor with classical Hodgkin lymphoma. The CDR3 runs from the conserved cysteine through the conserved F or W. Fields, in order: J gene, V gene, D gene, clone size, CDR3 DNA, CDR3 protein. A D gene is named only where the DNA matches it firmly. Part of the rows lack a size; the others show once, few, many or a class for expanded clones.

J: TRBJ2-4
V: TRBV7-9
D: -
size: few
DNA: TGTGCCAGCAGCTCCCCCAGGAGCAGCGACAAAAACATTCAGTACTTC
CDR3: CASSSPRSSDKNIQYF

J: TRBJ1-6
V: TRBV10-3
D: -
size: -
DNA: TGTGCCATCAGTGGGGGGGCAGAAGTTTCACCCCTCCACTTT
CDR3: CAISGGAEVSPLHF

J: TRBJ2-3
V: TRBV9
D: TRBD1
size: -
DNA: TGTGCCAGCAGCCGGGACAGGGGGCGAGGAGATACGCAGTATTTT
CDR3: CASSRDRGRGDTQYF

J: TRBJ2-5
V: TRBV19
D: TRBD2
size: few
DNA: TGTGCCAGTAGTTCAGCCCTAGCGGGATTGGAGACCCAGTACTTC
CDR3: CASSSALAGLETQYF

J: TRBJ1-1
V: TRBV5-6
D: -
size: -
DNA: TGTGCCAGCAGCTTGATGGAGACCAGTGAAGCTTTCTTT
CDR3: CASSLMETSEAFF

J: TRBJ2-7
V: TRBV14
D: -
size: -
DNA: TGTGCCAGCCAAAGGGAACCCCTCTACGAGCAGTACTTC
CDR3: CASQREPLYEQYF

J: TRBJ1-4
V: TRBV30
D: -
size: -
DNA: TGTGCCTGGGATCCGGGACATAATGAAAAACTGTTTTTT
CDR3: CAWDPGHNEKLFF

J: TRBJ2-7
V: TRBV14
D: TRBD2
size: -
DNA: TGTGCCAGCAGCCTCACGGTTAGCGGGAGGAACCCTGGGACGACGCAGTACTTC
CDR3: CASSLTVSGRNPGTTQYF

J: TRBJ2-7
V: TRBV7-2
D: -
size: -
DNA: TGTGCCAGCACCCCGGGACGGAATATCGAGCAGTACTTC
CDR3: CASTPGRNIEQYF

J: TRBJ2-1
V: TRBV6-1
D: -
size: medium-sized
DNA: TGTGCCAGCAGTGAAAGGGATAGCGAAGCCAATGAGCAGTTCTTC
CDR3: CASSERDSEANEQFF

J: TRBJ2-1
V: TRBV21-1
D: -
size: -
DNA: TGTGCCAGCAGCACCCCTCGGGAACGGGGGGAGTACAATGAGCAGTTCTTC
CDR3: CASSTPRERGEYNEQFF

J: TRBJ2-7
V: TRBV18
D: TRBD1
size: -
DNA: TGTGCCAGCTCACCACAGGGACAGGGGGGGAACGAGCAGTACTTC
CDR3: CASSPQGQGGNEQYF

J: TRBJ2-3
V: TRBV7-2
D: -
size: once
DNA: TGTGCCAGCAGCCCCGCCATCTCAGATACGCAGTATTTT
CDR3: CASSPAISDTQYF

J: TRBJ1-1
V: TRBV6-5
D: -
size: -
DNA: TGTGCCAGCAGTTACGGGGTTTCCACTGAAGCTTTCTTT
CDR3: CASSYGVSTEAFF

J: TRBJ1-1
V: TRBV28
D: TRBD1
size: once
DNA: TGTGCCAGCAGTTTCGCAGGGGGTGGCGGAGCTTTCTTT
CDR3: CASSFAGGGGAFF

J: TRBJ2-7
V: TRBV10-2
D: TRBD1
size: -
DNA: TGCGCCAGCAGTGATAATAGACAGGGTATTTACGAGCAGTACTTC
CDR3: CASSDNRQGIYEQYF

J: TRBJ1-1
V: TRBV4-1
D: -
size: -
DNA: TGCGCCAGCAGCCAAGATGAGGGACGGTGGGGGTCTGAAGCTTTCTTT
CDR3: CASSQDEGRWGSEAFF

J: TRBJ2-5
V: TRBV19
D: -
size: -
DNA: TGTGCCAGTAGTATAGAAGGGCGGTGGTCAGAGACCCAGTACTTC
CDR3: CASSIEGRWSETQYF

J: TRBJ2-3
V: TRBV27
D: TRBD2
size: -
DNA: TGTGCCAGCAGTTTATCAGTCCGGCGGGGGGATACGCAGTATTTT
CDR3: CASSLSVRRGDTQYF

J: TRBJ1-5
V: TRBV7-2
D: -
size: -
DNA: TGTGCCAGCAGCTTACCAGGGCGCATTAATCAGCCCCAGCATTTT
CDR3: CASSLPGRINQPQHF

J: TRBJ1-1
V: TRBV4-3
D: -
size: -
DNA: TGCGCCAGCAGCCGCTCTGCCCGGGGCGCGGTATCTGAAGCTTTCTTT
CDR3: CASSRSARGAVSEAFF

J: TRBJ2-1
V: TRBV9
D: -
size: -
DNA: TGTGCCAGCAGCCTACTCCCGGGACGCTCAACCGTGGGCAATGAGCAGTTCTTC
CDR3: CASSLLPGRSTVGNEQFF

J: TRBJ1-1
V: TRBV5-4
D: -
size: -
DNA: TGTGCCAGCAGCTCCACGGACAGTACTGAAGCTTTCTTT
CDR3: CASSSTDSTEAFF

J: TRBJ2-1
V: TRBV15
D: TRBD1
size: -
DNA: TGTGCCACCAGCAGGCCAGGGGGCGTCTCCTACAATGAGCAGTTCTTC
CDR3: CATSRPGGVSYNEQFF

J: TRBJ1-4
V: TRBV4-2
D: -
size: -
DNA: TGTGCCAGCAGCCAAGATGCCAGGGGCGAAAAACTGTTTTTT
CDR3: CASSQDARGEKLFF

J: TRBJ2-3
V: TRBV7-9
D: -
size: -
DNA: TGTGCCAGCAGCTTAGATACGCAGTATTTT
CDR3: CASSLDTQYF

J: TRBJ1-2
V: TRBV25-1
D: TRBD1
size: -
DNA: TGTGCCAGCAGTGAGGACAGGGCCCAAGCTAACTATGGCTACACCTTC
CDR3: CASSEDRAQANYGYTF